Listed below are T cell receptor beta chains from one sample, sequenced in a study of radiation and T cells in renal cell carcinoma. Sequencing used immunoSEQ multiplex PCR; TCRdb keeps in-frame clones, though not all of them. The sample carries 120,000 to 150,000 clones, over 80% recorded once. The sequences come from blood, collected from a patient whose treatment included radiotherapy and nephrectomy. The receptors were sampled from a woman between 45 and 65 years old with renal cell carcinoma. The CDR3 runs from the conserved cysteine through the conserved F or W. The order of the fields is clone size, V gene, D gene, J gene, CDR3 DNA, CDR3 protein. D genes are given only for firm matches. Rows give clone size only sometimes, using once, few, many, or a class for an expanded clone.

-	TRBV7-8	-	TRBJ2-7	TGTGCCAGCAGGAGAGAGGGGGAGCAGTACTTC	CASRREGEQYF
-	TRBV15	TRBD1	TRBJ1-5	TGTGCCACCAGCAGGGTCGGGACAGGGGCTCAGCCCCAGCATTTT	CATSRVGTGAQPQHF
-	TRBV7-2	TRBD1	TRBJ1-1	TGTGCCAGCAGCTTCGGGACAGGGATAACTGAAGCTTTCTTT	CASSFGTGITEAFF
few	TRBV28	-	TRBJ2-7	TGTGCCAGCAGAGGAGGGGCTGGATCCTACGAGCAGTACTTC	CASRGGAGSYEQYF
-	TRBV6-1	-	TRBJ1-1	TGTGCCAGCAGTGGCCCCCAGGGGAGAACTGAAGCTTTCTTT	CASSGPQGRTEAFF
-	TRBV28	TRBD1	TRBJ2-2	TGTGCCAGCAGTTCCCCAGGACAGGGGACCGGGGAGCTGTTTTTT	CASSSPGQGTGELFF
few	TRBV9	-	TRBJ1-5	TGTGCCAGCAGCGCAGGGACTAGCAATCAGCCCCAGCATTTT	CASSAGTSNQPQHF
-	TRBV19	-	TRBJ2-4	TGTGCCAGTAATCCCCCAGGGTGGGGCATTCAGTACTTC	CASNPPGWGIQYF
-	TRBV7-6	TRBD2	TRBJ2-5	TGTGCCAGCAGCCGGAGACTAGCGGGGCGAGAGACCCAGTACTTC	CASSRRLAGRETQYF
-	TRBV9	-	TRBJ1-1	TGTGCCAGCAGCGTAGGCGGCAGCTCTGTACCTTTCTTT	CASSVGGSSVPFF
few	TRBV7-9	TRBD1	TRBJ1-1	TGTGCCAGCAGCTTACTAGCGGGGACAGGGGGACTAGCTTTCTTT	CASSLLAGTGGLAFF
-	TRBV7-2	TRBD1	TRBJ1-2	TGTGCCAGCAGCCGACCCGGGACAGGGGCTGGCTACACCTTC	CASSRPGTGAGYTF
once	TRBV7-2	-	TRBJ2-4	TGTGCCAGCAGCCCTGAGGGGGGAAACATTCAGTACTTC	CASSPEGGNIQYF
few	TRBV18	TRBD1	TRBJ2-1	TGTGCCAGCTCACCGACAGGGAGAGGCCTCAATGAGCAGTTCTTC	CASSPTGRGLNEQFF
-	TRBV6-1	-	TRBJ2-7	TGTGCCAGCAATAAGATCTCCTACGAGCAGTACTTC	CASNKISYEQYF
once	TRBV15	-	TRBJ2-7	TGTGCCACCCGGATGGGACAAAACTCCTACGAGCAGTACTTC	CATRMGQNSYEQYF
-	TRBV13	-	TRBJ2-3	TGTGCCAGCAGCTTCACGGCGCGGGGTAGGATCGATACGCAGTATTTT	CASSFTARGRIDTQYF
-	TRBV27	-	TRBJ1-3	TGTGCCAGCAGTTTATCCGGGGGTAGCCGTTCCTCTGGAAACACCATATATTTT	CASSLSGGSRSSGNTIYF
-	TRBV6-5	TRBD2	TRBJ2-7	TGTGCCAGCAGTTACTCGCTAGCGGGTGCCTACGAGCAGTACTTC	CASSYSLAGAYEQYF
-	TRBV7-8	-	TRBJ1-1	TGTGCCAGCAGCTTACGGAGATTGAACACTGAAGCTTTCTTT	CASSLRRLNTEAFF
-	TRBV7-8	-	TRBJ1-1	TGTGCCAGCAGCTTAGCGAGGTTCCAAAGGAACACTGAAGCTTTCTTT	CASSLARFQRNTEAFF
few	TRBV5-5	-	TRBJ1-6	TGTGCCAGCAGCGGGGGCTCCTATAATTCACCCCTCCACTTT	CASSGGSYNSPLHF
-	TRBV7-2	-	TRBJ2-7	TGTGCCAGCAGCTTGTTCTCCCCCTCCCGGGGCTACGAGCAGTACTTC	CASSLFSPSRGYEQYF
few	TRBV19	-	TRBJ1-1	TGTGCCAGTAGGAGAACAGGGCAAAGGGACACTGAAGCTTTCTTT	CASRRTGQRDTEAFF
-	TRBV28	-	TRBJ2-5	TGTGCCAGCAGTTCCCCGGCGGGTCGGGAGACCCAGTACTTC	CASSSPAGRETQYF
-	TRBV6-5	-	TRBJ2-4	TGTGCCAGCAGTTCACGGGACAACGAAAACATTCAGTACTTC	CASSSRDNENIQYF
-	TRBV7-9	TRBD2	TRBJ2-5	TGTGCCAGCAGCTTACACGGGGAGCGGGAGTATTACTTC	CASSLHGEREYYF
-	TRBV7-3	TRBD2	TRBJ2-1	TGTGCCAGCAGCGCCGAAGGGACTAGCGGGAACGTGAGGCAGTTCTTC	CASSAEGTSGNVRQFF
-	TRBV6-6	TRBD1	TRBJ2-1	TGTGCCAGCAGTTCTGGGACAGGGGCCGATGAGCAGTTCTTC	CASSSGTGADEQFF
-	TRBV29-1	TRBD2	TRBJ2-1	TGCAGCGTTGAAGTGACTAGCGGGGGGGGTGAGCAGTTCTTC	CSVEVTSGGGEQFF
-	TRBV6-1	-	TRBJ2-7	TGTGCCAGCAGTGCCGCCCCCTGGGACGGCTACGAGCAGTACTTC	CASSAAPWDGYEQYF
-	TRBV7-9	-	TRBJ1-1	TGTGCCAGCATATGGGAGGGTAACACTGAAGCTTTCTTT	CASIWEGNTEAFF
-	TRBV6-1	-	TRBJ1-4	TGTGCCAGCAGTGAATTTCGCGGGGGCGGTGAAAAACTGTTTTTT	CASSEFRGGGEKLFF
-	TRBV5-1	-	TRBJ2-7	TGCGCCAGCAGCTTCCAGCTCGGGGCCTACGAGCAGTACTTC	CASSFQLGAYEQYF
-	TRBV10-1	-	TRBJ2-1	TGCGCCAGCAGTCGGGAGTCCTACAATGAGCAGTTCTTC	CASSRESYNEQFF
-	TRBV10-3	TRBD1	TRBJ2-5	TGTGCCATCAGTGAGTCGACAGGGCGCGAGACCCAGTACTTC	CAISESTGRETQYF
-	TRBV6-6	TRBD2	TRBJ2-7	TGTGCCAGCAGTTACTCTGTCGGTAGCGGGAGATACGAGCAGTACTTC	CASSYSVGSGRYEQYF
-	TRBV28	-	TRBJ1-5	TGTGCCAGCAGTTTAAAGGGGTATAGCAGCAATCAGCCCCAGCATTTT	CASSLKGYSSNQPQHF
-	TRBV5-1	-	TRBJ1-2	TGCGCCAGCAGCCCAGGAATCGCTTCAAACTATGGCTACACCTTC	CASSPGIASNYGYTF
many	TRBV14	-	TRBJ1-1	TGTGCCAGCAGCCAAGATGCAGGGGCGCGTGAAGCTTTCTTT	CASSQDAGAREAFF
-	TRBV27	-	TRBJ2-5	TGTGCCAGCAGTTTATCGAGGCAGGTACAGACCCAGTACTTC	CASSLSRQVQTQYF
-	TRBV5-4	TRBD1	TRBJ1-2	TGTGCCAGCAGCCCTGGACAGGGAGAATATGGCTACACCTTC	CASSPGQGEYGYTF
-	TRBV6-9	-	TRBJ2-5	TGTGCCAGCAGTTCAGACAGGAAAGAGACCCAGTACTTC	CASSSDRKETQYF
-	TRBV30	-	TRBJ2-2	TGTGCCTTCAAAGAGGGGGGGTTCGTAGCGAACACCGGGGAGCTGTTTTTT	CAFKEGGFVANTGELFF
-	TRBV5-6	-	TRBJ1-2	TGTGCCAGCAGCTTCAGCGCAGAAGTCTATGGCTACACCTTC	CASSFSAEVYGYTF
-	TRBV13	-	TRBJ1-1	TGTGCCAGCAGGACAGGAAACACTGAAGCTTTCTTT	CASRTGNTEAFF